Each of the 11 T cell receptor beta chains below was sequenced from the same sample in a study of Tregs in tolerant kidney transplant recipients. Libraries were prepared by immunoSEQ multiplex PCR; TCRdb keeps only in-frame clonotypes and omits some of them. The table lists 25,000 to 35,000 clones. The sequencing here drew on CD8+ T cells from blood, taken before the transplant. The receptors shown here come from a human donor who received a combined kidney and bone marrow transplant.

Remarks on this clone: The missing CDR3 end, 3 residues past where the read stops, is filled in from the germline J gene. The rearrangement uses TRBV12-5 and TRBJ1-4; 8 positions match TRBD1. Germline-derived CDR1 and CDR2 are LGHNT and FRNRAP. CDR3 length: 15 amino acids. J lost 7 bases, V lost 5 bases, and 9 bases had no gene match. The part of the CDR3 DNA that was read is TGTGCTAGTGGTCTTCACCGGGACAGGATTGAAAAA. Protein: CASGLHRDRIEK. The whole CDR3 protein reads CASGLHRDRIEKLFF.

The CDR3 DNA, read in part, is TGCAGTGCTATCGGACAGGGAGGTTATGGC. This encodes CSAIGQGGYG. The whole CDR3 region reads CSAIGQGGYGYTF. This chain uses TRBV20-1 with TRBJ1-2, with 8 bases that match TRBD1. Read data end 3 residues before the CDR3 end; the end is taken from the germline J gene. The V and J ends lost 4 bases and 5 bases, in that order; junction bases with no gene match: 6. The CDR3 consists of 13 residues. CDR1 and CDR2 from the germline V gene are DFQATT and SNEGSKA (reference sequence).

Remarks on this clone: Sequencing ends 3 residues short of the CDR3 end; the germline J gene provides the rest. V is TRBV6-2 or TRBV6-3 and J is TRBJ2-1, with 10 bases identical to TRBD2. The CDR3 spans 15 residues. Germline CDR1 is MNHEY and CDR2 is SVGEGT. Unmatched junction bases numbered 4, after V lost 4 bases and J lost 4 bases. CDR3 sequence reads: CASSWASGGYNEQFF. CDR3 DNA (partial): TGTGCCAGCAGTTGGGCTAGCGGGGGTTACAATGAG.

With regard to this clone: Read coverage stops 3 residues before the CDR3 terminus; the germline J gene supplies the remainder. The chain uses TRBV10-3 and TRBJ1-4; 7 bases agree with TRBD1. The V and J ends lost 3 bases and 8 bases, in that order; junction bases with no gene match: 12. This CDR3 is built from 16 residues. CDR1 and CDR2 (germline): ENHRY, SYGVKD. CDR3 DNA (partial): TGTGCCATCAGTGACTCAAAGACAGGGACCGCCGAAAAA. It yields the protein CAISDSKTGTAEK. The entire CDR3 sequence reads CAISDSKTGTAEKLFF.

Remarks on this clone: The sequenced fragment ends 3 residues before the CDR3 boundary, so the rest is inferred from the germline J gene. This chain connects TRBV18 to TRBJ2-1; D is undetermined. The CDR3 is made up of 14 amino acids. The germline V and J ends were trimmed by 1 base and 6 bases, with 10 bases remaining between them. CDR1 is KGHSH, CDR2 LQKENI, per germline. CDR3: CASSPLPPLNEQFF. Partial CDR3 DNA: TGTGCCAGCTCACCACTGCCCCCACTCAATGAG.

With regard to this clone: Read coverage stops 3 residues before the CDR3 terminus; the germline J gene supplies the remainder. This chain uses TRBV6-2 or TRBV6-3 with TRBJ2-7; 11 positions match TRBD1. Germline trimming cut 8 bases from V and 4 bases from J; bases unmatched to any gene: 7. CDR1 and CDR2 from the germline V gene are MNHEY and SVGEGT. The CDR3 totals 14 residues. The CDR3 spells CASSLDRGLYEQYF. Incomplete CDR3 DNA: TGTGCCAGCTCCTTGGACAGGGGGCTGTACGAG.

Remarks on this clone: The read ends 3 residues before the CDR3 terminus; that terminus is restored from the germline J gene. J is TRBJ1-1 and V is TRBV11-2; D gene unclear. Trimming took 6 bases from V and 6 from J, leaving 11 bases between them. Germline V lookup: CDR1 SGHAT, CDR2 FQNNGV. This CDR3 spans 12 amino acids. Incomplete CDR3 DNA: TGTGCCAGCAGAACCCTGGGCCCTGAA. This codes for CASRTLGPE. The full-length CDR3 reads as CASRTLGPEAFF.

On this clone itself: Read coverage stops 3 residues before the CDR3 terminus; the germline J gene supplies the remainder. The rearrangement links TRBV5-5 to TRBJ2-7; D may be TRBD2 (7 bases). Deletions cut 3 bases from V and 3 bases from J, with 10 bases between. Germline CDR1 SGHKS, CDR2 YYEKEE (reference sequence). This CDR3 region has 13 residues. CDR3 DNA, as far as it was read: TGTGCCAGCAGCTGGGGGGGCCGCTACGAG. It codes for CASSWGGRYE. The whole CDR3 region reads CASSWGGRYEQYF.

As regards this clone: The read ends 3 residues early relative to the CDR3; the germline J gene fills the gap. This chain links TRBV19 with TRBJ2-6, with D tentatively TRBD1 (5 bases). Germline values: CDR1 LNHDA, CDR2 SQIVND (reference sequence). The germline V and J ends were trimmed by 4 bases and 4 bases, with 14 bases remaining between them. The CDR3 is 16 amino acids. CDR3 DNA, as far as it was read: TGTGCCAGTAGTAGAAGGGGCGCGGAAGGGGCCAACGTC. It specifies CASSRRGAEGANV. The entire CDR3 reads CASSRRGAEGANVLTF.

On this clone itself: The read ends 3 residues before the CDR3 terminus; that terminus is restored from the germline J gene. The chain links TRBV30 to TRBJ1-4, with D unresolved. The length of the CDR3 is 12 residues. Per the germline V gene, CDR1 is GTSNPN and CDR2 is SVGIG (reference sequence). Trimming took off 3 bases at V and 8 bases at J, with 10 bases between the two ends. The sequenced CDR3 bases are TGTGCCTGGAGGTCAGGATTGGAAAAA. Its translation is CAWRSGLEK. The whole CDR3 reads CAWRSGLEKLFF.

About this clone itself: The DNA ends 3 residues before the CDR3 does, and the rest of the CDR3 is filled in from the germline J gene. The rearrangement uses TRBV6-2 or TRBV6-3 and TRBJ2-1, with D possibly being TRBD2 (6 bases). This CDR3 region has 16 residues. Per germline, CDR1 MNHEY and CDR2 SVGEGT. The V end lost 8 bases, the J end lost 9 bases, and 26 bases lay between the germline ends. The DNA read from the CDR3 is TGTGCCAGCCGGGGAGTCCGGGACTCCCATTCCGGTGAG. Its translation: CASRGVRDSHSGE. Given in full, the CDR3 is CASRGVRDSHSGEQFF.